This T cell receptor beta chain emerged from a study of siplizumab effects on memory and regulatory T cells (dated by TCRdb to about 2019). About the study as a whole: The study looked at the effect of siplizumab, an anti-CD2 antibody, on alloreactive T-cell subsets in allogeneic mixed lymphocyte reactions made from human PBMCs.

Study-wide findings and limitations: The suppressive function of proliferating Tregs from siplizumab cultures was not functionally confirmed. Unstimulated naive T cells appeared more diverse than memory T cells, and naive cells seemed to contribute substantially to the alloresponse. Because sequences below about 10^-5 frequency were poorly captured, only a minor fraction of alloreactive clones could be mapped to unstimulated subsets. Roughly 75-97% of proliferating CD4+ or CD8+ clones could not be assigned a naive or memory phenotype. The cumulative frequency of alloreactive sequences traceable to unstimulated CD4+ memory T cells was significantly reduced by siplizumab. In reactions with siplizumab, an average of 68.8% of mappable alloreactive CD4+ clones were Treg-derived, compared with around 28% in control reactions.

The library came from the immunoSEQ multiplex PCR assay. About 9.1 x 10^4 TCR templates per sample were assayed on the deep sequencing platform. Genomic DNA extracted from sorted T cells was used for TCRbeta CDR3 sequencing. In the source study's methods: Clonal analysis of TCRbeta CDR3 data was done in the R programming language. Comparing unstimulated samples against CFSE-low samples taken after the reaction was how alloreactive CD4+ and CD8+ clones were defined. By matching sequences to the repertoires of sorted unstimulated Treg and non-Treg cells, each alloreactive CD4+ clone was assigned a regulatory or non-regulatory origin. Imported from immuneACCESS, the table was reduced by TCRdb to in-frame sequences with V and J called. These copies leave out some clones; in studies compared against another copy, an unresolved V gene accounts for under half, and the cause of the remainder is not known. V, J and clone size are taken as reported in that table, and D and trimming were inferred from the DNA itself. The sample table holds about 82,000 clones, of which roughly 87% were seen once. Around 1.6% of the sample is taken by the ten largest.

On this clone: It lacks a known antigen. Within one base of it there is no much larger clone, and no base qualities were kept.

V is cut by 0 bases and J by 1 base, and the space between the germline ends is 10 bases. CDR1 and CDR2, looked up from the germline V gene, are SGHDT and YYEEEE. From the cysteine through the phenylalanine, the CDR3 covers 15 amino acids. The read is trimmed to its CDR3 DNA, 45 bases read in frame from base 1. Sorted unstimulated T cells, along with proliferating T cells recovered from mixed lymphocyte reactions, underwent TCRbeta CDR3 sequencing. Fresh whole blood from around 11 HLA-typed healthy donors was used to isolate PBMCs. To map where alloreactive clones came from, unstimulated CD4+ regulatory T cells were FACS-sorted.

The chain is encoded by TRBV5-6 joined to TRBJ1-1; confidence is insufficient to name the D gene. The sample consisted of Tregs sorted from blood. This TCR came from a human donor in good health. The DNA reads TGTGCCAGCAGCTTGGATAAGGCCAGGAACACTGAAGCTTTCTTT. It translates to CASSLDKARNTEAFF.